These 4 T cell receptor beta chains came from one sample sequenced in a study of T cells in women clearing cervical HPV infection listed by TCRdb under 2018. Library creation used the immunoSEQ multiplex PCR assay. TCRdb re-hosts the immuneACCESS table, in-frame sequences only. Its copies lack some clones; in the studies checked, an unresolved V gene accounts for under half of them, and the cause for the rest is not known. This sample's records show more than 40,000 clones. About 0.97% of the sample is taken by the ten largest. Sequenced sample: blood buffy coat. These receptors all come from a woman between 18 and 69 years old with a cervical HPV16 infection that either progressed to CIN3+ or cleared (not recorded which).

Comments on this clone: The missing CDR3 end, 3 residues past where the read stops, is filled in from the germline J gene. V is TRBV30 and J is TRBJ2-1; 7 bases line up with TRBD1. This CDR3 has 18 amino acids. V trimming: 0 bases; J trimming: 0 bases; junction bases outside the gene matches: 11. The V gene's germline CDR1 is GTSNPN and CDR2 SVGIG (reference sequence). CDR3 DNA, as far as it was read: TGTGCCTGGAGTGTGAACAGGGGCGTTAGTAGCTCCTACAATGAG. Amino acids: CAWSVNRGVSSSYNE. The entire CDR3 is CAWSVNRGVSSSYNEQFF.

About this clone: The CDR3 extends 3 residues past the end of the read, so its final part is completed from the germline J gene. The chain combines TRBV6-1 with TRBJ2-2; 9 positions agree with TRBD2. After removal of 1 base from V and 5 bases from J, the junction contained 8 bases not matched to a gene. Per germline, CDR1 MNHNS and CDR2 SASEGT. The CDR3 loop spans 17 amino acids. The CDR3 bases that were read are TGTGCCAGCAGTGAAGAAGGGGGTAGCGGGGGAACCGGGGAG. This sequence encodes CASSEEGGSGGTGE. The whole CDR3 region reads CASSEEGGSGGTGELFF.

Concerning this clone itself: The CDR3 end falls 3 residues outside the read, so it is completed with the germline J gene. V gene TRBV18 combines with J gene TRBJ2-3; D is unclear. Germline V lookup: CDR1 KGHSH, CDR2 LQKENI. The CDR3 totals 13 residues. Trimming removed 4 bases from V and 0 bases from J, with 5 bases in between. The CDR3 region is CASSRPSTDTQYF. Partial CDR3 DNA: TGTGCCAGCTCACGGCCAAGCACAGATACG. Full variable domain (rest looked up from reference TRBV18 and TRBJ2-3): NAGVMQNPRHLVRRRGQEARLRCSPMKGHSHVYWYRQLPEEGLKFMVYLQKENIIDESGMPKERFSAEFPKEGPSILRIQQVVRGDSAAYFCASSRPSTDTQYFGPGTRLTVL.

Concerning this clone: The read stops 3 residues short of the end of the CDR3; the missing end is completed from the germline J gene. The chain carries TRBV5-1 and TRBJ2-5; TRBD2 agrees at 9 bases. The CDR3 loop spans 14 amino acids. CDR1 is SGHRS, CDR2 YFSETQ, per germline. The V gene end was trimmed by 4 bases and the J gene end by 4 bases; junction bases not matched to a gene: 5. The DNA read from the CDR3 is TGCGCCAGCAGCGCCGCGGGGGGGCGAGAGACC. The encoded protein is CASSAAGGRET. The entire CDR3 protein reads CASSAAGGRETQYF.